Listed here are 18 T cell receptor beta chains from one sample, sequenced in a study of shared clonotypes between healthy human individuals. The data were produced by immunoSEQ multiplex PCR, yet TCRdb's version contains in-frame clones alone and is incomplete. This sample has 2 million or so clones, with 85% to 95% found just once. The material sequenced was naive CD4+ T cells sorted from blood. The subset was: CD45RA+ positively selected. The receptors stem from a man younger than 35 in good health.

The rearrangement joins TRBV28 to TRBJ2-5, with D perhaps matching TRBD1 (5 bases). Germline CDR1 reads MDHEN; CDR2 reads SYDVKM. This CDR3 is 13 amino acids long. The ends were cut back, 6 bases at V and 2 bases at J, with 10 bases in the middle. The CDR3 DNA sequence: TGTGCCAGCAGCCCGACAGTGCAAGAGACCCAGTACTTC. Protein: CASSPTVQETQYF.

The rearrangement joins TRBV6-4 to TRBJ1-1; no clear D gene. Between the trimmed V and J ends, which lost 0 bases and 1 base, there was a span of 6 bases. CDR3 size: 14 residues. CDR1 MRHNA and CDR2 SNTAGT come from the germline V gene. The CDR3 region is CASSDSPGNTEAFF. In DNA form, the CDR3 reads TGTGCCAGCAGTGACTCTCCAGGGAACACTGAAGCTTTCTTT.

This chain links TRBV28 with TRBJ1-1, with D perhaps TRBD1 (5 bases). Germline CDR1 reads MDHEN; CDR2 reads SYDVKM. This CDR3 is 13 amino acids long. V shed 8 bases and J shed 5 bases, with 15 bases lying between them. CDR3 DNA sequence: TGTGCCAGCCGGGGCCACAAGAGGACTGAAGCTTTCTTT. Amino acids: CASRGHKRTEAFF.

This chain uses TRBV7-9 with TRBJ2-2; D call uncertain. Trimming left V 1 base short and J 3 bases short, with 15 bases between. The CDR3 contains 17 residues. Looked up from germline, CDR1 is SEHNR and CDR2 is FQNEAQ (reference sequence). CDR3: CASSLGFPKPDTGELFF. In DNA, the CDR3 is TGTGCCAGCAGCTTAGGTTTCCCAAAGCCCGACACCGGGGAGCTGTTTTTT.

The chain links TRBV5-1 to TRBJ1-1; D not resolved. In germline, CDR1 is SGHRS, CDR2 YFSETQ. V was clipped by 4 bases and J by 2 bases, with 9 bases between them. CDR3 length: 13 amino acids. This CDR3 reads CASSTQVNTEAFF. The DNA for the CDR3 is TGCGCCAGCAGCACGCAGGTAAACACTGAAGCTTTCTTT.

The gene calls are TRBV5-1 and TRBJ2-7, with D hard to call. This CDR3 is built from 17 residues. V was trimmed by 0 bases and J by 6 bases, leaving 22 bases between them. Germline V lookup: CDR1 SGHRS, CDR2 YFSETQ. In nucleotides, the CDR3 is TGCGCCAGCAGCTTGGATTGGATTACCACCGGGCAGACCGAGCAGTACTTC. This codes for CASSLDWITTGQTEQYF.

Note on this clone: Given the absence of the conserved phenylalanine or tryptophan at the CDR3 end, a read error is likely. No DNA is shown, since the ends of the CDR3 on it are uncertain; the CDR3 is the one TCRdb lists. The chain joins TRBV25-1 to TRBJ1-2; TRBD1 is taken as the D call from the table, unchecked against the DNA. Looked up from germline, CDR1 is MGHDK and CDR2 is SYGVNS. The length of the CDR3 is 13 amino acids, counting both ends. CDR3 in amino acids: CASRTWDRSSLDY.

This clone has only one observation. The gene calls are TRBV2 and TRBJ1-2, with D unresolved. Trimming shortened V by 2 bases and J by 4 bases, and 8 bases separated the two germline ends. From germline, CDR1 is SNHLY and CDR2 FYNNEI. This CDR3 spans 13 amino acids. CDR3 sequence reads: CASSEQARYGYTF. The CDR3 DNA reads as TGTGCCAGCAGTGAACAGGCCCGCTATGGCTACACCTTC.

V gene TRBV27 combines with J gene TRBJ2-2; D possibly matches TRBD1 or TRBD2 (5 bases each). There are 16 residues in the CDR3. Germline V gene sequence: CDR1 MNHEY, CDR2 SMNVEV (reference sequence). V lost 4 bases, J lost 1 base, and 13 bases lay in between. For the CDR3, the DNA is TGTGCCAGCAGTTCAACCCGGGGCCTGAACACCGGGGAGCTGTTTTTT. Its translation: CASSSTRGLNTGELFF.

This clone was picked up one time. The chain couples TRBV7-8 to TRBJ2-7, with 9 nucleotides matching TRBD2. This CDR3 is built from 15 residues. The ends lost 5 bases at V and 1 base at J; junction bases unmatched: 6. The germline V gene encodes CDR1 SGHVS and CDR2 FQNEAQ. The CDR3 nucleotides read TGTGCCAGCAGCCAGAGTGGACTAGCGTCCTACGAGCAGTACTTC. This gives the protein CASSQSGLASYEQYF.

The chain combines TRBV7-2 with TRBJ2-3; D might be TRBD2 (5 bases). V lost 1 base and J lost 0, with 8 bases in between. Germline-derived CDR1 and CDR2 are SGHTA and FQGNSA. This CDR3 spans 15 amino acids. The CDR3, as DNA: TGTGCCAGCAGCTTAGGCGGGTTTAGCACAGATACGCAGTATTTT. This gives the protein CASSLGGFSTDTQYF.

V usage is TRBV6-6 and J usage is TRBJ2-7; D call uncertain. The CDR3 has 12 amino acids. Trimming pared 2 bases from V and 5 bases from J, leaving 7 bases between. CDR1 is MNHNY and CDR2 is SVGAGI in the germline V gene (reference sequence). The CDR3 here is CASSYTSNEQYF. CDR3 DNA: TGTGCCAGCAGTTACACCTCGAACGAGCAGTACTTC.

The chain combines TRBV7-9 with TRBJ2-5, with 13 bases matching TRBD2. The CDR3 has 17 residues. J lost 5 bases, V lost 5 bases, and 11 bases had no gene match. Germline loops: CDR1 SEHNR, CDR2 FQNEAQ (reference sequence). CDR3 sequence (DNA): TGTGCCAGCAGCCCCAAAACTAGCGGGAGGGCCGCGGAGACCCAGTACTTC. Translated, it gives CASSPKTSGRAAETQYF.

The rearrangement uses TRBV28 and TRBJ1-2; no definite D call. The CDR3 contains 13 residues. V was clipped by 5 bases and J by 2 bases, with 9 bases between them. Germline values: CDR1 MDHEN, CDR2 SYDVKM. This CDR3 reads CASSVSRNYGYTF. The CDR3 DNA reads as TGTGCCAGCAGTGTCAGCAGGAACTATGGCTACACCTTC.

This CDR3 reads CSVENRGPWTEAFF. The CDR3 coding sequence is TGCAGCGTTGAAAACAGGGGGCCGTGGACTGAAGCTTTCTTT. The V gene is TRBV29-1, the J gene TRBJ1-1; 9 bases match TRBD1. CDR1 is SQVTM, CDR2 ANQGSEA, per germline. Unmatched junction bases numbered 6, after V lost 2 bases and J lost 5 bases. This CDR3 has 14 amino acids.

This sequence joins TRBV6-5 and TRBJ2-2; D ambiguous. The CDR3 totals 15 residues. Germline CDR1 and CDR2: MNHEY and SVGAGI. The V end lost 5 bases, the J end lost 0 bases, and 10 bases lay between the germline ends. Written as DNA, the CDR3 is TGTGCCAGCAGTCATTTTGGGTCGAACACCGGGGAGCTGTTTTTT. Its translation is CASSHFGSNTGELFF.

J is TRBJ1-4 and V is TRBV5-1; D is undetermined. Germline V gene data show CDR1 as SGHRS and CDR2 as YFSETQ. The CDR3 totals 14 residues. Trimming shortened V by 5 bases and J by 7 bases, and 15 bases separated the two germline ends. DNA of the CDR3: TGCGCCAGCAGACCGGAAACCTGGGGTGAAAAACTGTTTTTT. Residues: CASRPETWGEKLFF.

The chain has TRBV5-1 and TRBJ2-4; 8 nucleotides agree with TRBD1. The germline V gene encodes CDR1 SGHRS and CDR2 YFSETQ. The CDR3 spans 16 residues. The junction had 6 bases not matched to a gene; V was cut back by 2 bases and J by 2 bases. CDR3 amino acids: CASSFSGGSTKNIQYF. CDR3 sequence (DNA): TGCGCCAGCAGCTTTTCAGGGGGCTCTACCAAAAACATTCAGTACTTC.